Described below is a single T cell receptor (beta chain) sequence and its context. The data are from a study of blood T cell repertoires in COVID-19. For the study at large: The United States, Italy and Spain were the sources of the acute and convalescent COVID-19 samples. Nucleic acid was either cDNA or gDNA, and it came from T cells, B-cell-depleted T cells, or PBMCs.

Germline assignment: CDR1 SGDLS and CDR2 YYNGEE. The CDR3 sequence is 12 residues long. V was cut by 4 bases and J by 5 bases, with 9 bases left in between. Original handling: Amplification from reference gene primers served as the basis for estimated nucleated cell counts. Only in-frame clones appear in the TCRdb table, and some are missing; sequencing was by immunoSEQ multiplex PCR. V and J calls and clone size are given by that table; D and trimming were obtained from the DNA. The sample holds 150,000 to 200,000 clones; 80% to 90% are singletons and the top ten take approximately 2%. This TCR came from a man aged 18 to 30 who had recovered from COVID-19. V and J are TRBV9 and TRBJ1-2; D remains unclear. Material: peripheral blood. The CDR3 coding sequence is TGTGCCAGCAGCACCAACGAGTATGGCTACACCTTC. Protein sequence: CASSTNEYGYTF.